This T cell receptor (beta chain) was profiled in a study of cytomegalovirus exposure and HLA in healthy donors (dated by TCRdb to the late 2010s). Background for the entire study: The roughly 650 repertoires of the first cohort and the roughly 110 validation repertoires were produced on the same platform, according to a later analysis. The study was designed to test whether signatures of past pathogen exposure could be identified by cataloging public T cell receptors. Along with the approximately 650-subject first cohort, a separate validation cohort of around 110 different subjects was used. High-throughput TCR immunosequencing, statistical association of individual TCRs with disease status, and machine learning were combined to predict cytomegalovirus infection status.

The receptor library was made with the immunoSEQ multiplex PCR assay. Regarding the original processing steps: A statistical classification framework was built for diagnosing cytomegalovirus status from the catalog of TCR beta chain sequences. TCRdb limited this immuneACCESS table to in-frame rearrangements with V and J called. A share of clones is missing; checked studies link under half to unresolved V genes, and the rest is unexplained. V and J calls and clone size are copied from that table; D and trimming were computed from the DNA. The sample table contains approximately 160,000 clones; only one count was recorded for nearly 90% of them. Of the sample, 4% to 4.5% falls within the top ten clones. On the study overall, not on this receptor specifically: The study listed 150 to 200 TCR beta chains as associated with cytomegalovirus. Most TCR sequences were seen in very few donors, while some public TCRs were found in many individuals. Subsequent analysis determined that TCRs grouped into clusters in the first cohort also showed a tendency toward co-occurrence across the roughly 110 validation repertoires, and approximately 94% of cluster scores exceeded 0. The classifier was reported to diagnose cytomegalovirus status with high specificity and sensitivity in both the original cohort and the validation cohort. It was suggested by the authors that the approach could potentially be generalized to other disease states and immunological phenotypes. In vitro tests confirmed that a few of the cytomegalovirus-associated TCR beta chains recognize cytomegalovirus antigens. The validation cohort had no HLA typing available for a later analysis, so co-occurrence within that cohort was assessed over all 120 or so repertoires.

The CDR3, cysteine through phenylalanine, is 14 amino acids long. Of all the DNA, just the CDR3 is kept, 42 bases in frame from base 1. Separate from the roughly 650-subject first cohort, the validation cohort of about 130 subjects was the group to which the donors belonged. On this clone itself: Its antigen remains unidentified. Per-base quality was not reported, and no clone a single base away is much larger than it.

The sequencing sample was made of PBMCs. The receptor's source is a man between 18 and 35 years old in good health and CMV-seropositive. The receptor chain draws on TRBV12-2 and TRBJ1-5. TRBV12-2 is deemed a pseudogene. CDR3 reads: CASRARDSNQPQHF. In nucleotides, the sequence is TGTGCAAGTCGCGCTAGAGATAGCAATCAGCCCCAGCATTTT.